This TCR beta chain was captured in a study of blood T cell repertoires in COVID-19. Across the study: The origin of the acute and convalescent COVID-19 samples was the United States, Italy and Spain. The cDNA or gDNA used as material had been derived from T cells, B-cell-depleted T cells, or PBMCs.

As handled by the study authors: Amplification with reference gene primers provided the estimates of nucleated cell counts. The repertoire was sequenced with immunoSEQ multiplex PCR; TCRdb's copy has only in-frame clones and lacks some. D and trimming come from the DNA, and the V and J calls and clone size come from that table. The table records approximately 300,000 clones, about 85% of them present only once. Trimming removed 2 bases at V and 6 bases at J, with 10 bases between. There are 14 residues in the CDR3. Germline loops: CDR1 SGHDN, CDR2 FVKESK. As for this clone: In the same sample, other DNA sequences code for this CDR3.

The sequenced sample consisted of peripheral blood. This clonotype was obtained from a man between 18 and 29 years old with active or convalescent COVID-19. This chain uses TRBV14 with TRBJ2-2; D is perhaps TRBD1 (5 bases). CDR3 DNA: TGTGCCAGCAGCCAAAATAGGGGCGCCGGGGAGCTGTTTTTT. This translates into CASSQNRGAGELFF. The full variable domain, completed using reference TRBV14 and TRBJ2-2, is EAGVTQFPSHSVIEKGQTVTLRCDPISGHDNLYWYRRVMGKEIKFLLHFVKESKQDESGMPNNRFLAERTGGTYSTLKVQPAELEDSGVYFCASSQNRGAGELFFGEGSRLTVL.